The source of this T cell receptor beta chain is a study of blood T cell repertoires in COVID-19. Study-level background: COVID-19 samples from acute and convalescent phases originated in the United States, Italy and Spain. The cDNA or gDNA used as material had been derived from T cells, B-cell-depleted T cells, or PBMCs.

Methods used by the authors: Amplifying reference gene primers gave estimates of nucleated cell counts. Libraries were prepared by immunoSEQ multiplex PCR; TCRdb keeps only in-frame clonotypes and omits some of them. That table is the source of V, J and clone size, and D and trimming were worked out from the DNA. The table lists around 200,000 clones, approximately 85% of them singletons, with around 9.9% in the top ten. Germline trimming cut 7 bases from V and 0 bases from J; bases unmatched to any gene: 11. This CDR3 spans 15 amino acids. From germline, CDR1 is SQVTM and CDR2 ANQGSEA. The rearrangement joins TRBV29-1 to TRBJ1-1; 7 bases align to TRBD1. Specimen: peripheral blood. The TCR originated in a human donor with active or convalescent COVID-19. The donor label of this sample is uncertain. The CDR3 bases are TGCAGCGGCAACCCGGGACAGATTTTGAACACTGAAGCTTTCTTT. Its translation is CSGNPGQILNTEAFF.